This T cell receptor beta chain was captured by sequencing in a study of blood T cell repertoires in COVID-19. Study background: Spain, Italy and the United States supplied samples that represented acute and convalescent COVID-19.

V lost 3 bases, J lost 5 bases, and 6 bases stayed unmatched. This CDR3 comprises 15 residues. Germline V gene lookup returns CDR1 SGHRS and CDR2 YFSETQ. This clone appeared a few times. Original handling: The authors estimated nucleated cell counts from reference gene primer amplification. Sequencing used immunoSEQ multiplex PCR; TCRdb keeps in-frame clones, though not all of them. D and trimming come from the DNA, and the V and J calls and clone size come from that table. The profile shows 110,000 to 150,000 clones, 76% of them singletons. This sequence originates from a man aged 55 to 70 with acute or convalescent COVID-19. This chain links TRBV5-1 with TRBJ2-2, with 8 bases identical to TRBD1. The specimen sequenced was peripheral blood. The CDR3 DNA sequence: TGCGCCAGCAGCTCCTGGACAGGGAGGACCGGGGAGCTGTTTTTT. Translating it yields CASSSWTGRTGELFF.